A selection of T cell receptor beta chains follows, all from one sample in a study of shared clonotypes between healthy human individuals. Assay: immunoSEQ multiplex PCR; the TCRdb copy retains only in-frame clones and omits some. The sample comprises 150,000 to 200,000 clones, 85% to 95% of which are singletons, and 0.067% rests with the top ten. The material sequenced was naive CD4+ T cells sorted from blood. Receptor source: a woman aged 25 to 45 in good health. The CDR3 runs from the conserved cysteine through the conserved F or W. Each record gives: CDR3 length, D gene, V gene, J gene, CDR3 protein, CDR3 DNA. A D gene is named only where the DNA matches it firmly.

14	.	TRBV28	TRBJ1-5	CASSLGTEDQPQHF	TGTGCCAGCAGTTTAGGAACAGAAGATCAGCCCCAGCATTTT
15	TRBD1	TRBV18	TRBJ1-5	CASSEQGSGDQPQHF	TGTGCCAGCTCGGAACAGGGGTCGGGGGATCAGCCCCAGCATTTT
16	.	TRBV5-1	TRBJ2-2	CASQKGHPDLPGELFF	TGCGCCAGCCAAAAGGGACACCCCGATTTACCCGGGGAGCTGTTTTTT
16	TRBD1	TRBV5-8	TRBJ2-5	CASSWGQGRKKETQYF	TGTGCCAGCAGCTGGGGACAGGGGCGAAAAAAAGAGACCCAGTACTTC
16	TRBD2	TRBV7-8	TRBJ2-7	CASSERTRLSSYEQYF	TGTGCCAGCAGCGAAAGGACTAGACTGAGCTCCTACGAGCAGTACTTC
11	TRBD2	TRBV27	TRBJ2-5	CASTRGGEQYF	TGTGCCAGCACCCGGGGGGGGGAGCAGTACTTC
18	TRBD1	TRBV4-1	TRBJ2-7	CASSQGQGSGQRPHEQYF	TGCGCCAGCAGCCAAGGACAGGGTTCGGGACAAAGACCGCACGAGCAGTACTTC
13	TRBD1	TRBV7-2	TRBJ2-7	CASSLALKTGMYF	TGTGCCAGCAGCTTAGCCCTAAAGACAGGGATGTACTTC
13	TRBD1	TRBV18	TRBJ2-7	CASSPGTGGEQYF	TGTGCCAGCTCGCCCGGGACAGGGGGCGAGCAGTACTTC
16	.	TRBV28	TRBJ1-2	CASSSGRRPGVYGYTF	TGTGCCAGCAGCTCTGGTCGACGGCCAGGAGTTTATGGCTACACCTTC
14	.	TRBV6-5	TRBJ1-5	CASSYSGVYPPQHF	TGTGCCAGCAGTTACTCGGGGGTTTATCCCCCCCAGCATTTT